These 21 T cell receptor beta chains came from one sample sequenced in a study of T-cell memory formation after mild COVID-19. TCRdb reanalysed the 5' RACE reads using MiXCR and keeps one entry per CDR3 protein. The data hold fewer than 95,000 distinct CDR3 sequences, with more than 12% observed a single time. The source material was PBMCs or a T cell subset sorted from them (not recorded which). All receptors derive from a man aged 18 to 29 who had mild COVID-19 (a few samples of this study predate the infection). Cell type and time point are not known.

The V gene is TRBV7-9, the J gene TRBJ2-3; D not resolved. Germline V gene data show CDR1 as SEHNR and CDR2 as FQNEAQ (reference sequence). V shed 4 bases and J shed 4 bases, with 12 bases lying between them. There are 14 residues in the CDR3. The CDR3 here is CASSSNQGADTQYF. CDR3 nucleotides: TGTGCCAGCAGCTCCAACCAAGGCGCAGATACGCAGTATTTT.

In this sample, this clonotype is medium-sized. The chain links TRBV7-9 to TRBJ2-7; D possibly matches TRBD1 or TRBD2 (6 bases each). The germline V gene has CDR1 SEHNR and CDR2 FQNEAQ (reference sequence). Trimming took off 1 base at V and 3 bases at J, with 16 bases between the two ends. The CDR3 runs to 16 residues. CDR3 loop: CASSLGGGLYNYEQYF. Written as DNA, the CDR3 is TGTGCCAGCAGCTTAGGTGGGGGGCTCTACAACTACGAGCAGTACTTC.

The gene calls are TRBV15 and TRBJ2-7; maybe TRBD1 (5 bases). The CDR3 contains 15 residues. Germline lookup yields CDR1 LNHNV and CDR2 YYDKDF (reference sequence). Trimming pared 0 bases from V and 2 bases from J, leaving 11 bases between. The CDR3 coding sequence is TGTGCCACCAGCAGAGAGATTACAGGAGCCTACGAGCAGTACTTC. It yields the protein CATSREITGAYEQYF.

This clonotype was observed a few times. The V gene is TRBV6-2 or TRBV6-3, the J gene TRBJ1-2; D remains ambiguous. The CDR3 totals 16 residues. With 3 bases removed from V and 5 bases from J, the gap between germline ends came to 19 bases. CDR1 MNHEY and CDR2 SVGEGT come from the germline V gene. The CDR3 is CASSYLVRLGEYGYTF. The CDR3 DNA is TGTGCCAGCAGTTATCTCGTCCGACTCGGCGAGTATGGCTACACCTTC.

The chain recombines TRBV20-1 with TRBJ2-7; no clear D gene. V gave up 3 bases and J gave up 0 bases, with 9 bases separating them. This CDR3 is built from 13 residues. Germline-derived CDR1 and CDR2 are DFQATT and SNEGSKA (reference sequence). CDR3 residues: CSASIQDSYEQYV. The CDR3 coding sequence is TGCAGTGCTAGTATCCAGGACTCCTACGAGCAGTACGTC.

At least ten counts were recorded for this clonotype. This chain uses TRBV7-8 with TRBJ2-7; 7 nucleotides line up with TRBD1. The CDR3 length is 14 residues. Germline V gives CDR1 SGHVS, CDR2 FQNEAQ. V gave up 5 bases and J gave up 4 bases; unmatched junction bases: 8. Written as DNA, the CDR3 is TGTGCCAGCAGCCCGACAGGGTCGGGGTACGAGCAGTACGTC. Its protein is CASSPTGSGYEQYV.

This clonotype was found a few times. The rearrangement joins TRBV7-9 to TRBJ2-3; perhaps TRBD2 as D (5 bases). Germline values: CDR1 SEHNR, CDR2 FQNEAQ (reference sequence). The CDR3 totals 16 residues. Trimming removed 5 bases from V and 11 bases from J, with 26 bases in between. CDR3 bases: TGTGCCAGCAGCGAGCCTCCCCGAGGGATACGCTATGGGCAGTATTTT. As protein: CASSEPPRGIRYGQYF.

The chain couples TRBV18 to TRBJ2-5; 14 nucleotides align to TRBD2. J lost 5 bases, V lost 3 bases, and 2 bases had no gene match. This CDR3 has 15 amino acids. CDR1 is KGHSH, CDR2 LQKENI, per germline. This chain's CDR3 is CASSPGLAGEETQYF. CDR3 bases: TGTGCCAGCTCACCGGGACTAGCGGGGGAGGAGACCCAGTACTTC. The full variable domain, its missing parts supplied by reference TRBV18 and TRBJ2-5, is NAGVMQNPRHLVRRRGQEARLRCSPMKGHSHVYWYRQLPEEGLKFMVYLQKENIIDESGMPKERFSAEFPKEGPSILRIQQVVRGDSAAYFCASSPGLAGEETQYFGPGTRLLVL.

This clonotype was recorded many times. The rearrangement links TRBV6-5 to TRBJ1-1, with D possibly TRBD1 on 6 matching bases. Looked up from germline, CDR1 is MNHEY and CDR2 is SVGAGI. CDR3 size: 15 residues. Trimming stripped 1 base from V and 1 base from J, with 10 bases between. The CDR3 nucleotides read TGTGCCAGCAGTTACTTAGGAGGGGGGAACACTGAAGCTTTCTTT. Amino acids: CASSYLGGGNTEAFF.

The J gene is TRBJ1-5, the V gene TRBV5-5; 8 positions match TRBD1. Germline CDR1 reads SGHKS; CDR2 reads YYEKEE (reference sequence). The trim removed 0 bases at V and 3 bases at J, leaving 5 bases unmatched. The CDR3 totals 16 residues. The CDR3 DNA reads as TGTGCCAGCAGCTTGGTTCACAGGGGGGACAATCAGCCCCAGCATTTT. Residues: CASSLVHRGDNQPQHF.

The chain combines TRBV12-3 or TRBV12-4 with TRBJ1-1, with TRBD1 matching over 7 bases. Unmatched junction bases numbered 10, after V lost 5 bases and J lost 4 bases. There are 15 residues in the CDR3. The chain's CDR3 is CASSIGTELITEAFF. The CDR3 coding sequence is TGTGCCAGCAGTATCGGGACAGAGTTGATCACTGAAGCTTTCTTT.

This clonotype came up a few times. The V and J genes are TRBV4-3 and TRBJ1-2, with 9 bases identical to TRBD1. The CDR3 is made up of 17 amino acids. From germline, CDR1 is LGHNA and CDR2 YSLEER. The trim removed 0 bases at V and 4 bases at J, leaving 9 bases unmatched. This CDR3 is CASSQDLTGGAFYGYTF. The CDR3 DNA is TGCGCCAGCAGCCAAGATCTAACAGGGGGCGCTTTCTATGGCTACACCTTC.

The rearrangement joins TRBV2 to TRBJ2-3, with 7 bases identical to TRBD1. Germline CDR1 reads SNHLY; CDR2 reads FYNNEI. After removal of 3 bases from V and 2 bases from J, the junction contained 11 bases not matched to a gene. This CDR3 contains 17 residues. The CDR3 coding sequence is TGTGCCAGCAGTGAGAGTTTGACAGGGTTGCACACAGATACGCAGTATTTT. It translates to CASSESLTGLHTDTQYF.

This clonotype has only a few counts. V gene TRBV5-1 combines with J gene TRBJ2-3; D gene uncertain. This CDR3 is 14 amino acids long. V dropped 6 bases and J dropped 6 bases, with 17 bases sitting between them. Germline CDR1 and CDR2: SGHRS and YFSETQ. For the CDR3, the DNA is TGCGCCAGCATCCCACGTGGCGAGGCGGATACGCAGTATTTT. Translated: CASIPRGEADTQYF. The entire variable domain, with the rest obtained from reference TRBV5-1 and TRBJ2-3, is as follows: KAGVTQTPRYLIKTRGQQVTLSCSPISGHRSVSWYQQTPGQGLQFLFEYFSETQRNKGNFPGRFSGRQFSNSRSEMNVSTLELGDSALYLCASIPRGEADTQYFGPGTRLTVL.

This clonotype was recorded a few times. The genes are TRBV6-5 and TRBJ2-2; D could derive from TRBD1 or TRBD2 (5 bases each). CDR1 MNHEY and CDR2 SVGAGI come from the germline V gene. V was pared by 6 bases and J by 1 base, with 9 bases between. CDR3 length equals 14 residues. The chain's CDR3 is CASSSGRNTGELFF. In DNA form, the CDR3 reads TGTGCCAGCAGCTCGGGACGGAACACCGGGGAGCTGTTTTTT.

The table lists this clonotype with a few counts. The chain uses TRBV19 and TRBJ1-1; 8 nucleotides align to TRBD1. The CDR3 covers 15 residues. Germline assignment: CDR1 LNHDA and CDR2 SQIVND (reference sequence). V was clipped by 3 bases and J by 5 bases; unmatched bases: 8. CDR3 sequence reads: CASSISGQGFTEAFF. For the CDR3, the DNA is TGTGCCAGTAGTATCTCCGGACAGGGTTTTACTGAAGCTTTCTTT.

This clonotype showed up many times. The chain is built from TRBV14 and TRBJ2-2; D ambiguous. Per the germline V gene, CDR1 is SGHDN and CDR2 is FVKESK. With 0 bases removed from V and 5 bases from J, the gap between germline ends came to 10 bases. This CDR3 spans 15 amino acids. CDR3 in DNA: TGTGCCAGCAGCCAAGAGTCGGCAGTTACCGGGGAGCTGTTTTTT. Residues: CASSQESAVTGELFF.

This rearrangement joins TRBV20-1 to TRBJ2-3; 9 bases fit TRBD2. Looked up from germline, CDR1 is DFQATT and CDR2 is SNEGSKA (reference sequence). CDR3 length equals 15 residues. J gave up 6 bases and V 5 bases, and 12 bases lay outside the gene matches. The CDR3 DNA sequence: TGCAGTGCTCCCCTCGGGACTAGCTATGGTGATACGCAGTATTTT. Translating gives CSAPLGTSYGDTQYF.

The chain employs TRBV20-1 and TRBJ1-5; 7 positions match TRBD1. The CDR3 is 14 residues long. CDR1 and CDR2 (germline): DFQATT, SNEGSKA (reference sequence). The J segment lost 4 bases and the V segment lost 4 bases, leaving 7 bases of the junction unmatched. As DNA, the CDR3 is TGCAGTGCTAAAGGAGGCAGGGGGAATCAGCCCCAGCATTTT. Its protein is CSAKGGRGNQPQHF.

This clonotype was counted a few times. The rearrangement uses TRBV4-1 and TRBJ2-1; D is undetermined. The ends were cut back, 2 bases at V and 10 bases at J, with 12 bases in the middle. The CDR3 runs 13 residues. Germline lookup yields CDR1 MGHRA and CDR2 YSYEKL. CDR3 sequence reads: CASSQIRQEEQFF. CDR3 sequence (DNA): TGCGCCAGCAGCCAAATAAGGCAGGAAGAGCAGTTCTTC.

This chain links TRBV5-1 with TRBJ1-3; D remains ambiguous. CDR3 length: 14 residues. Germline values: CDR1 SGHRS, CDR2 YFSETQ. Trimming pared 4 bases from V and 2 bases from J, leaving 10 bases between. For the CDR3, the DNA is TGCGCCAGCAGCCTTCGGCGCCCTGGAAACACCATATATTTT. It yields the protein CASSLRRPGNTIYF.